Listed below are T cell receptor beta chains from one sample, sequenced in a study of cytomegalovirus exposure and HLA in healthy donors. The table came from immunoSEQ multiplex PCR; TCRdb's copy has only in-frame clones and leaves some out. The table records about 100,000 clones, approximately 76% of them present only once. The specimen sequenced was PBMCs. These TCRs come from a man aged 18 to 35 in good health and CMV-seronegative. Each CDR3 is given with its conserved first and last residue. The D gene is left open where the match is weak. Clone size is shown for a subset of rows, as once, few, many or a class of expanded clone.

j_call clone_size d_call cdr3_length v_call cdr3_nt cdr3_aa
TRBJ2-1 - TRBD1 23 TRBV15 TGTGCCACCAGCAGAGCCTCCTTCTGGACAGGGGAAGTATCAGTTCCCGCCTACAATGAGCAGTTCTTC CATSRASFWTGEVSVPAYNEQFF
TRBJ1-1 - - 13 TRBV5-6 TGTGCCAGCAGCACACCCGGGGGAACTGAAGCTTTCTTT CASSTPGGTEAFF
TRBJ2-3 - - 13 TRBV25-1 TGTGCCAGCAGTGAATACGGGGCAGATACGCAGTATTTT CASSEYGADTQYF
TRBJ2-7 few - 13 TRBV6-6 TGTGCCACCAGACCGGACAGTTACTACGAGCAGTACTTC CATRPDSYYEQYF
TRBJ2-7 - - 12 TRBV2 TGTGCCAGCAGTGGGGACACCTACGAGCAGTACTTC CASSGDTYEQYF
TRBJ1-2 - - 15 TRBV2 TGTGCCAGCAGTGAAGCGCATGGGGGGGCGCGGGGCTACACCTTC CASSEAHGGARGYTF
TRBJ2-5 - TRBD1 15 TRBV5-6 TGTGCCAGCAGCTTGGGGGTAGGGGGCAGGGAGACCCAGTACTTC CASSLGVGGRETQYF
TRBJ1-2 - - 15 TRBV5-8 TGTGCCAGCAGCCGTCTCTCGGGGGGAAAGTATGGCTACACCTTC CASSRLSGGKYGYTF
TRBJ2-5 - - 15 TRBV19 TGTGCCAGTACCCAGGGGGGCGGTTGGTTGGAGACCCAGTACTTC CASTQGGGWLETQYF
TRBJ2-3 - TRBD2 15 TRBV28 TGTGCCAGCAGTAGGGCGGGGGGCGCGACAGATACGCAGTATTTT CASSRAGGATDTQYF
TRBJ2-7 - TRBD1 13 TRBV5-6 TGTGCCAGCAGCTCCAGACAGGGTGGCGAGCAGTACTTC CASSSRQGGEQYF
TRBJ1-5 - TRBD1 16 TRBV4-1 TGCGCCAGCAGCCAAGTGATGGGACAGAGCAATCAGCCCCAGCATTTT CASSQVMGQSNQPQHF
TRBJ1-3 - TRBD1 13 TRBV28 TGTGCCAGCAAACAGGGGGTGGGAAACACCATATATTTT CASKQGVGNTIYF
TRBJ1-3 - - 13 TRBV15 TGTGCCACCACGCCCGGGTCCGGAAACACCATATATTTT CATTPGSGNTIYF
TRBJ2-1 - TRBD2 16 TRBV5-6 TGTGCCAGCAGCTTGGGGTACGGGGGGGAAGGCAATGAGCAGTTCTTC CASSLGYGGEGNEQFF
TRBJ1-1 - TRBD1 13 TRBV29-1 TGCAGCGGTAACAGGGGGACGAACACTGAAGCTTTCTTT CSGNRGTNTEAFF
TRBJ1-4 few - 15 TRBV4-2 TGTGCCAGCAGCCAAGCGTGGGGCGCTGATGAAAAACTGTTTTTT CASSQAWGADEKLFF
TRBJ1-2 - - 13 TRBV18 TGTGCCAGCTCACCGGACGGGGTAGCGGGCTACACCTTC CASSPDGVAGYTF
TRBJ1-1 - TRBD1 15 TRBV27 TGTGCCAGCAGTCTGGGAGGGACAGGTCGCCCTGAAGCTTTCTTT CASSLGGTGRPEAFF
TRBJ2-3 - - 16 TRBV5-1 TGCGCCAGCAGCTTGGTTTTAGGAGGTAGCACAGATACGCAGTATTTT CASSLVLGGSTDTQYF
TRBJ2-5 - TRBD2 14 TRBV5-4 TGTGCCAGCAGACTAGCGGGACTTAAAGAGACCCAGTACTTC CASRLAGLKETQYF
TRBJ2-5 few - 14 TRBV25-1 TGTGCCAGCAGGGAGGGAGCGGGCGCGAGGGCCCAGTACTTC CASREGAGARAQYF
TRBJ2-7 few TRBD2 14 TRBV29-1 TGCAGCGTGGCTTTGGGGGGACTAAGTTACGAGCAGTACTTC CSVALGGLSYEQYF
TRBJ1-1 few - 14 TRBV2 TGTGCCAGCCGAAGCCGGGGAACGAACACTGAAGCTTTCTTT CASRSRGTNTEAFF
TRBJ2-7 - TRBD1 14 TRBV6-4 TGTGCCAGCAGTGACCAGGGACAGCCCTACGAGCAGTACTTC CASSDQGQPYEQYF
TRBJ1-1 - TRBD1 16 TRBV18 TGTGCCAGCTCACCCGGGACAGGCCATTTGAACACTGAAGCTTTCTTT CASSPGTGHLNTEAFF
TRBJ1-2 - TRBD1 12 TRBV7-8 TGTGCCAGCAGCCGGACAGGATTTGGCTACACCTTC CASSRTGFGYTF
TRBJ1-2 few TRBD1 19 TRBV11-2 TGTGCCAGCAGCCACTCTGGACGGACAGGGCGTTGGTCTAACTATGGCTACACCTTC CASSHSGRTGRWSNYGYTF
TRBJ1-4 - - 16 TRBV7-9 TGTGCCAGCAGCTTAGATGCTGGACTTATAGATGAAAAACTGTTTTTT CASSLDAGLIDEKLFF
TRBJ1-6 few - 12 TRBV25-1 TGTGCCAGCAGTGTAGTTCGCTCACCCCTCCACTTT CASSVVRSPLHF
TRBJ2-7 few - 13 TRBV5-1 TGCGCCAGCACATCGGGTATTACCTACGAGCAGTACTTC CASTSGITYEQYF
TRBJ1-1 - TRBD1 14 TRBV7-3 TGTGCCAGCAGCTTAGGACAGGGGAACACTGAAGCTTTCTTT CASSLGQGNTEAFF
TRBJ1-2 few TRBD1 12 TRBV28 TGTGCCAGCAGCCTAGGACAGGGGGCCTACACCTTC CASSLGQGAYTF
TRBJ1-1 - - 13 TRBV18 TGTGCCAGCTCACCATTAAGTAGCACTGAAGCTTTCTTT CASSPLSSTEAFF
TRBJ2-7 - - 16 TRBV27 TGTGCCAGCAGTTTCTCCCCAGGGGAGCATACCTACGAGCAGTACTTC CASSFSPGEHTYEQYF
TRBJ2-5 once - 13 TRBV11-2 TGTGCCAGCAGCTTAGGCGGTGGGGCCACCCAGTACTTC CASSLGGGATQYF
TRBJ2-5 - TRBD2 15 TRBV7-9 TGTGCCAGCAGCTTTAACCGGGGGGTTCAGGAGACCCAGTACTTC CASSFNRGVQETQYF
TRBJ2-3 - - 14 TRBV27 TGTGCCAGCAGTATAACAGACCACACAGATACGCAGTATTTT CASSITDHTDTQYF
TRBJ2-3 few TRBD2 15 TRBV4-2 TGTGCCAGCAGCCAAGATGCGGGGGGCCCAGATACGCAGTATTTT CASSQDAGGPDTQYF
TRBJ1-6 - TRBD1 13 TRBV27 TGTGCCAGCAGTCCAGGGGGTAATTCACCCCTCCACTTT CASSPGGNSPLHF
TRBJ2-3 - TRBD2 16 TRBV25-1 TGTGCCAGCAGTGAATACTTCCCTGAGCGACTAGCTGCGCAGTATTTT CASSEYFPERLAAQYF
TRBJ1-5 - TRBD1 16 TRBV11-2 TGTGCCAGCAGCTGGGGGCCACGGGCAGAGACAGGGGAGAAGCATTTT CASSWGPRAETGEKHF
TRBJ1-3 - - 16 TRBV14 TGTGCCAGCAGCCAAGATATTGGCAACTCTGGAAACACCATATATTTT CASSQDIGNSGNTIYF
TRBJ2-7 once TRBD2 14 TRBV5-1 TGCGCCAGCAGCCAGGGACTAATACAGGTCGAGCAGTACTTC CASSQGLIQVEQYF
TRBJ2-7 few - 14 TRBV6-6 TGTGCCAGCAGTTCGAACATAAACTCCTACGAGCAGTACTTC CASSSNINSYEQYF
TRBJ2-6 - - 14 TRBV6-5 TGTGCCAGCAGTTCCCTCGTTGTGGCCAACGTCCTGACTTTC CASSSLVVANVLTF